A single sample is the source of the 28 T cell receptor beta chains below, sequenced in a study of vaccination effects on CD4 cells after COVID-19. TCRdb keeps only in-frame clones here, not all; method: immunoSEQ multiplex PCR. The sample contains tens of thousands of clones, approximately 64% of which appear only once. Antigen-specific CD4+ T cells were expanded with viral peptide pools in the ViraFEST assay before sequencing. Following culture for around 9 days, CD4+ T cells were isolated. The vaccine given was either BNT162b2 or mRNA-1273, in two doses. Their antigens remain unidentified. The input for sequencing was CD4+ T cells from PBMCs cultured with SARS-CoV-2 spike peptides, taken after COVID-19 vaccination. These receptors were obtained from a human donor who received a COVID-19 vaccine.

V and J are TRBV6-4 and TRBJ1-5, with D unclear. The CDR3 length is 12 residues. With 11 bases removed from V and 0 bases from J, the gap between germline ends came to 8 bases. Germline CDR1 is MRHNA and CDR2 is SNTAGT. The CDR3 loop reads CARLNSNQPQHF. DNA for the CDR3: TGTGCCCGACTTAATAGCAATCAGCCCCAGCATTTT.

CDR3 coding DNA: TGCGCCAGCAGCTTGGCCGGGGGACAGCCCACTGAAGCTTTCTTT. Translated, it gives CASSLAGGQPTEAFF. The chain uses TRBV5-1 and TRBJ1-1, with 7 bases that match TRBD1. The V and J ends lost 0 bases and 4 bases, in that order; junction bases with no gene match: 6. Per germline, CDR1 SGHRS and CDR2 YFSETQ. CDR3 length equals 15 residues. The variable domain in full, completed from reference TRBV5-1 and TRBJ1-1, reads KAGVTQTPRYLIKTRGQQVTLSCSPISGHRSVSWYQQTPGQGLQFLFEYFSETQRNKGNFPGRFSGRQFSNSRSEMNVSTLELGDSALYLCASSLAGGQPTEAFFGQGTRLTVV.

The chain carries TRBV3-1 (or the pseudogene TRBV3-2) and TRBJ2-5; 15 bases are a match to TRBD2. Germline values: CDR1 LGHDT, CDR2 YNNKEL (reference sequence). Trimming took 3 bases from V and 5 from J; bases not matched to a gene: 1. CDR3 length: 15 amino acids. CDR3 amino acids: CASSQGTSGGETQYF. DNA of the CDR3: TGTGCCAGCAGCCAGGGGACTAGCGGGGGGGAGACCCAGTACTTC.

The chain couples TRBV12-1 to TRBJ1-5. TRBV12-1 is a pseudogene. The CDR3 has 14 residues. The CDR3 sequence is CAGGGALSNQPQHF. CDR3 in DNA: TGTGCCGGGGGGGGCGCGCTGAGCAATCAGCCCCAGCATTTT.

The chain carries TRBV7-9 and TRBJ2-1; D uncertain. CDR1 is SEHNR, CDR2 FQNEAQ, per germline (reference sequence). V was trimmed by 6 bases and J by 5 bases, leaving 17 bases between them. The CDR3 runs 15 residues. The DNA for the CDR3 is TGTGCCAGCAGGAATGGGCAAACTGGGGACAATGAGCAGTTCTTC. It encodes CASRNGQTGDNEQFF.

This clone is a singleton in its sample. The rearrangement joins TRBV30 to TRBJ1-2, with a weak D call TRBD1 (6 bases). CDR3 size: 12 residues. Germline V gene data show CDR1 as GTSNPN and CDR2 as SVGIG (reference sequence). V was pared by 1 base and J by 5 bases, with 8 bases between. In DNA, the CDR3 is TGTGCCTGGAGTGCTACAGGGTATGGCTACACCTTC. This translates into CAWSATGYGYTF.

This clone has more than one count but fewer than ten. The rearrangement uses TRBV19 and TRBJ1-5; no clear D gene. Trimming removed 0 bases from V and 5 bases from J, with 11 bases in between. The CDR3 consists of 15 residues. The germline V gene has CDR1 LNHDA and CDR2 SQIVND (reference sequence). CDR3 amino acids: CASSIELHTYQPQHF. The DNA for the CDR3 is TGTGCCAGTAGTATAGAGTTACACACGTATCAGCCCCAGCATTTT.

The J gene is TRBJ2-1, the V gene TRBV20-1, with D hard to call. Trimming removed 6 bases from V and 4 bases from J, with 7 bases in between. CDR1 is DFQATT, CDR2 SNEGSKA, per germline (reference sequence). The CDR3 is made up of 11 amino acids. The CDR3 DNA reads as TGCAGTGCCTATTTATACAATGAGCAGTTCTTC. This encodes CSAYLYNEQFF.

The rearrangement uses TRBV11-2 and TRBJ1-5; a weak D match, TRBD1 (5 bases). Trimming removed 2 bases from V and 5 bases from J, with 16 bases in between. CDR3 length: 16 residues. From germline, CDR1 is SGHAT and CDR2 FQNNGV. CDR3 sequence reads: CASSLRSAGGDQPQHF. The CDR3 DNA reads TGTGCCAGCAGCTTAAGATCGGCGGGGGGGGATCAGCCCCAGCATTTT. The full variable domain, completed using reference TRBV11-2 and TRBJ1-5, is EAGVAQSPRYKIIEKRQSVAFWCNPISGHATLYWYQQILGQGPKLLIQFQNNGVVDDSQLPKDRFSAERLKGVDSTLKIQPAKLEDSAVYLCASSLRSAGGDQPQHFGDGTRLSIL.

The V call is TRBV6-4, the J call TRBJ1-1; D gene uncertain. Germline loops: CDR1 MRHNA, CDR2 SNTAGT. The V end lost 6 bases, the J end lost 5 bases, and 19 bases lay between the germline ends. The CDR3 consists of 15 residues. This chain's CDR3 is CASRKEGVVETEAFF. The CDR3 bases are TGTGCCAGCAGGAAGGAGGGTGTAGTAGAGACTGAAGCTTTCTTT.

This clone was observed a handful of times. CDR3 nucleotide sequence: TGTGCCACCAGCAGACAAGACAAGACCCAGCATTTT. This codes for CATSRQDKTQHF. The rearrangement joins TRBV15 to TRBJ1-5; the D is unclear. With 2 bases removed from V and 11 bases from J, the gap between germline ends came to 10 bases. From germline, CDR1 is LNHNV and CDR2 YYDKDF (reference sequence). The CDR3 loop spans 12 amino acids.

The chain uses TRBV12-3 or TRBV12-4 and TRBJ2-1, with unresolved D. Trimming took off 7 bases at V and 9 bases at J, with 16 bases between the two ends. There are 13 residues in the CDR3. This chain's CDR3 is CASNIFSLGEQFF. The DNA of the CDR3 is TGTGCCAGCAACATCTTTAGCCTTGGTGAGCAGTTCTTC.

This clone was seen more than once but under ten times. V usage is TRBV6-5 and J usage is TRBJ2-3; no definite D call. CDR1 is MNHEY and CDR2 is SVGAGI in the germline V gene. V lost 4 bases to trimming and J lost 6 bases, with 5 bases between them. The length of the CDR3 is 11 residues. The CDR3 loop reads CASSLSDTQYF. CDR3 in DNA: TGTGCCAGCAGTTTAAGCGATACGCAGTATTTT.

The V call is TRBV5-6, the J call TRBJ1-2; D is uncertain. The CDR3 consists of 13 residues. Germline V gene lookup returns CDR1 SGHDT and CDR2 YYEEEE. Trimming removed 4 bases from V and 1 base from J, with 8 bases in between. The CDR3 region has the DNA TGTGCCAGCAGCCCCGACGGTAACTATGGCTACACCTTC. Residues: CASSPDGNYGYTF.

This clone was detected a few times. The gene calls are TRBV18 and TRBJ2-1; 11 bases are a match to TRBD2. Germline V gene sequence: CDR1 KGHSH, CDR2 LQKENI. V lost 5 bases and J lost 4; bases outside the gene matches: 4. There are 15 residues in the CDR3. The CDR3, as DNA: TGTGCCAGCTCATCCGGGACTAGCGGATACAATGAGCAGTTCTTC. It is translated as CASSSGTSGYNEQFF.

The chain combines TRBV11-2 with TRBJ1-5; tentative D call: TRBD1 (6 bases). The CDR3 has 15 residues. V was cut by 3 bases and J by 5 bases, with 14 bases left in between. CDR1 SGHAT and CDR2 FQNNGV come from the germline V gene. This CDR3 reads CASSFPGVGDQPQHF. In DNA form, the CDR3 reads TGTGCCAGCAGCTTTCCAGGGGTGGGGGATCAGCCCCAGCATTTT.

V is TRBV19 and J is TRBJ2-2; D is possibly TRBD1 (6 bases). Germline-derived CDR1 and CDR2 are LNHDA and SQIVND (reference sequence). The CDR3 length is 15 residues. V was trimmed by 5 bases and J by 0 bases, leaving 10 bases between them. The DNA of the CDR3 is TGTGCCAGTAGTTGGGACATCGCGAACACCGGGGAGCTGTTTTTT. It is translated as CASSWDIANTGELFF. Full variable domain (remainder filled in from reference TRBV19 and TRBJ2-2): DGGITQSPKYLFRKEGQNVTLSCEQNLNHDAMYWYRQDPGQGLRLIYYSQIVNDFQKGDIAEGYSVSREKKESFPLTVTSAQKNPTAFYLCASSWDIANTGELFFGEGSRLTVL.

The rearrangement links TRBV6-5 to TRBJ2-1; D is ambiguous. The CDR3 runs to 13 residues. CDR1 and CDR2 from the germline V gene are MNHEY and SVGAGI. Trimming pared 6 bases from V and 5 bases from J, leaving 11 bases between. The CDR3 sequence is CASRLAYDNEQFF. CDR3 nucleotides: TGTGCCAGCAGATTGGCCTACGACAATGAGCAGTTCTTC.

This rearrangement joins TRBV19 to TRBJ1-2; a weak D match, TRBD1 (5 bases). V was clipped by 3 bases and J by 0 bases, with 11 bases between them. This CDR3 has 15 amino acids. Germline loops: CDR1 LNHDA, CDR2 SQIVND (reference sequence). CDR3 DNA sequence: TGTGCCAGTAGTATCGGGACGGCGACTAACTATGGCTACACCTTC. Residues: CASSIGTATNYGYTF.

In this sample, this clone turned up a few times. The chain is built from TRBV5-1 and TRBJ1-1; unclear D gene. The germline V gene has CDR1 SGHRS and CDR2 YFSETQ. Deletions cut 9 bases from V and 1 base from J, with 13 bases between. The CDR3 is made up of 13 amino acids. The CDR3 DNA is TGCGCCACCCAGCCGGACGGGAACACTGAAGCTTTCTTT. Translation gives CATQPDGNTEAFF.

The genes are TRBV19 and TRBJ1-2; the match to TRBD1 covers 9 bases. V was clipped by 2 bases and J by 2 bases; unmatched bases: 6. Germline V lookup: CDR1 LNHDA, CDR2 SQIVND (reference sequence). This CDR3 is 16 amino acids long. The CDR3 protein is CASSITSGTGNYGYTF. For the CDR3, the DNA is TGTGCCAGTAGTATAACGTCCGGGACAGGGAACTATGGCTACACCTTC.

The chain uses TRBV4-2 and TRBJ2-1, with a weak D call TRBD2 (6 bases). CDR3 length: 18 residues. Germline V lookup: CDR1 LGHNA, CDR2 YNFKEQ. The V and J ends lost 3 bases and 1 base respectively, with 19 bases between them. CDR3 region: CASSQHPFGGSSYNEQFF. Written as DNA, the CDR3 is TGTGCCAGCAGCCAGCATCCGTTCGGGGGAAGTTCCTACAATGAGCAGTTCTTC.

The rearrangement joins TRBV5-1 to TRBJ1-6, with a weak D call TRBD1 (6 bases). Germline CDR1 is SGHRS and CDR2 is YFSETQ. The CDR3 totals 16 residues. V lost 0 bases and J 7 bases, leaving 14 bases between the germline ends. The CDR3 region is CASSLDQDSTNSPLHF. The CDR3 bases are TGCGCCAGCAGCTTGGATCAGGACAGTACAAATTCACCCCTCCACTTT.

The CDR3 DNA reads as TGTGCCAGCAGCCAAGTTGCAGAGACCCAGTACTTC. Its translation: CASSQVAETQYF. The V call is TRBV3-1 (or the pseudogene TRBV3-2), the J call TRBJ2-5; D is unresolved. V shed 1 base and J shed 4 bases, with 4 bases lying between them. This CDR3 contains 12 residues. Looked up from germline, CDR1 is LGHDT and CDR2 is YNNKEL (reference sequence).

This sequence joins TRBV10-1 and TRBJ1-4, with D uncertain. The CDR3 is 14 amino acids. The germline gives CDR1 WNHNN, CDR2 SYGVQD (reference sequence). The ends were cut back, 3 bases at V and 0 bases at J, with 5 bases in the middle. The CDR3 sequence is CASSEGSTNEKLFF. The CDR3 coding sequence is TGCGCCAGCAGTGAAGGTTCAACTAATGAAAAACTGTTTTTT.

The table lists this clone with a few counts. The V gene is TRBV18, the J gene TRBJ2-2; tentative D call: TRBD2 (6 bases). Trimming shortened V by 3 bases and J by 9 bases, and 17 bases separated the two germline ends. Germline CDR1 KGHSH, CDR2 LQKENI. The CDR3 is 15 residues long. In DNA, the CDR3 is TGTGCCAGCTCACCTTCCGGGGGAAGGGGCCGGGAGCTGTTTTTT. It translates to CASSPSGGRGRELFF.

The chain uses TRBV4-2 and TRBJ1-5; possible D gene TRBD1, 5 bases. The CDR3 runs 16 residues. CDR1 is LGHNA and CDR2 is YNFKEQ in the germline V gene. Trimming took off 0 bases at V and 0 bases at J, with 9 bases between the two ends. The CDR3 nucleotides are TGTGCCAGCAGCCAAGAAGCAGGGTATAGCAATCAGCCCCAGCATTTT. Its protein is CASSQEAGYSNQPQHF.

This rearrangement joins TRBV5-1 to TRBJ1-2, with 9 nucleotides matching TRBD1. V lost 0 bases, J lost 8 bases, and 5 bases stayed unmatched. This CDR3 has 14 residues. Germline loops: CDR1 SGHRS, CDR2 YFSETQ. CDR3 residues: CASSLVGQGWGYTF. CDR3 DNA: TGCGCCAGCAGCTTGGTGGGACAGGGCTGGGGCTACACCTTC.